These T cell receptor beta chains were read from a single sample in a study of blood T cell repertoires in COVID-19. Measured with immunoSEQ multiplex PCR; TCRdb has only the in-frame clones, and not every one. The profile covers 250,000 to 300,000 clones, with about 91% appearing a single time and about 12% taken by the ten largest. Sequencing input: peripheral blood. The receptors derive from a woman aged 60-75 years with acute or convalescent COVID-19. The CDR3 runs from the conserved cysteine through the conserved F or W. A D gene is named only where the DNA matches it firmly. Clone size is shown for a subset of rows, as once, few, many or a class of expanded clone.

>TRBD1|.|TRBV2|TRBJ1-6
CASSGQGHNNSPLHF
TGTGCCAGCAGTGGACAGGGCCATAATAATTCACCCCTCCACTTT
>.|.|TRBV27|TRBJ2-7
CASSVEGEGEQYF
TGTGCCAGCAGTGTTGAGGGAGAGGGAGAGCAGTACTTC
>.|.|TRBV27|TRBJ1-6
CASSFGGASSPLHF
TGTGCCAGCAGTTTCGGGGGGGCTTCGTCACCCCTCCACTTT
>TRBD1|.|TRBV28|TRBJ1-2
CASSTRTGQINYGYTF
TGTGCCAGCAGTACCCGGACAGGGCAAATTAATTATGGCTACACCTTC
>.|few|TRBV28|TRBJ1-2
CASRAGYYGYTF
TGTGCCAGCAGGGCAGGGTACTATGGCTACACCTTC
>TRBD1|few|TRBV29-1|TRBJ1-5
CSVSQGIENQPQHF
TGCAGCGTGTCACAGGGGATAGAAAATCAGCCCCAGCATTTT
>.|.|TRBV9|TRBJ1-6
CASSGTYNSPLHF
TGTGCCAGCAGCGGCACTTATAATTCACCCCTCCACTTT
>.|.|TRBV6-2/TRBV6-3|TRBJ1-1
CASSRQQGHLGRAFF
TGTGCCAGCAGTAGGCAGCAGGGACACCTGGGACGGGCTTTCTTT
>.|.|TRBV6-2/TRBV6-3|TRBJ1-2
CASSYSRNYGYTF
TGTGCCAGCAGTTATAGCCGGAACTATGGCTACACCTTC
>.|.|TRBV10-1|TRBJ2-2
CASRSLATRSNTGELFF
TGCGCCAGCAGAAGTCTAGCGACAAGATCGAACACCGGGGAGCTGTTTTTT
>.|.|TRBV18|TRBJ1-3
CASSPAAGGNTIYF
TGTGCCAGCTCCCCGGCCGCGGGTGGAAACACCATATATTTT
>TRBD1|.|TRBV7-9|TRBJ2-2
CARGQPNTGELFF
TGTGCCAGGGGACAGCCTAACACCGGGGAGCTGTTTTTT